The clone carrying this T cell receptor beta chain came up a few times. Its matching antigen is unknown. This CDR3 contains 15 residues. The germline V and J ends were trimmed by 7 bases and 2 bases, with 18 bases remaining between them. Germline V CDR1 and CDR2: SQVTM, ANQGSEA. This sample was taken from a study of identical twins. Study-level results: Out-of-frame alpha sequences shared by twins were enriched for low generation probability.

TCRdb fed the 5' RACE reads into MiXCR, producing one record per CDR3 protein. The table has a few hundred thousand distinct CDR3 sequences, over 8.5% seen once. These data were also reused for a study on yellow fever vaccine responses in identical twins.

Sequenced sample: PBMCs. The sequence derives from a woman younger than 30 in good health. The chain has TRBV29-1 and TRBJ2-1; possible D gene TRBD2, 7 bases. CDR3 sequence: CSAGGPDRPYNEQFF. The CDR3 coding sequence is TGCAGCGCGGGGGGTCCGGACAGACCCTACAATGAGCAGTTCTTC.